The source of this TCR beta chain is a study of CD8 T cells in ankylosing spondylitis. Study-wide points: Prior work had noted some motif variants in reactive arthritis blood and synovial fluid. A motif of seven or eight highly homologous TCR beta variants was seen as apparently characteristic of ankylosing spondylitis blood. The clones that were linked to disease were reported to be significantly enriched in matched synovial fluid samples from ankylosing spondylitis patients.

The CDR3 runs 15 residues. The germline V gene has CDR1 SGHTA and CDR2 FQGNSA. V lost 2 bases, J lost 2 bases, and 13 bases lay in between. As to this clonotype: Its antigen is not known.

As the method for making TCR beta libraries, quantitative 5'-RACE with molecular barcodes was used. MiXCR, run by TCRdb on the 5' RACE reads, gives a single entry per CDR3 protein. The data show about 160,000 distinct CDR3 sequences, around 8.9% seen once. The chain employs TRBV7-2 and TRBJ2-7; tentative D call: TRBD2 (5 bases). This clonotype originated in a female donor with ankylosing spondylitis or in good health (not recorded which). The sequencing input was blood, either unsorted or a sorted T cell fraction (not recorded which). CDR3 nucleotides: TGTGCCAGCAGCTTATGGCTCGGGATTGCCTACGAGCAGTACTTC. Translated: CASSLWLGIAYEQYF.